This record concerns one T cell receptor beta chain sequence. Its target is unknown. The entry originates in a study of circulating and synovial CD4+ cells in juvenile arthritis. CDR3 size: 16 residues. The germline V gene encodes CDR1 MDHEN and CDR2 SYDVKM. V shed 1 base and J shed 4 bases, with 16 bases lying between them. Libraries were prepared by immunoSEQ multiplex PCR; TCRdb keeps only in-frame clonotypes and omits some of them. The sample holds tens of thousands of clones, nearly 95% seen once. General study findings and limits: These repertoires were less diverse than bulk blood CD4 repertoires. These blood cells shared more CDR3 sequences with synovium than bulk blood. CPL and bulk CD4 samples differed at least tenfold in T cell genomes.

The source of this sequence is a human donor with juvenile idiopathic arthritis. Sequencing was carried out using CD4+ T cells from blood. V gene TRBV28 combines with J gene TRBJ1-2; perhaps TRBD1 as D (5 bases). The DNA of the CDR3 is TGTGCCAGCAGTTTATCGGCGACAGCGAACCTCTATGGCTACACCTTC. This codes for CASSLSATANLYGYTF.